Following are 15 T cell receptor beta chains from one sample sequenced in a study of shared clonotypes between healthy human individuals. Generated by immunoSEQ multiplex PCR, the TCRdb table keeps only in-frame clones and is missing some. The table includes around 2.1 million clones, around 95% detected once. Sequenced input: naive CD4+ T cells sorted from blood. The subset: CD45RA+ positively selected. The receptors stem from a man between 18 and 35 years old in good health.

The chain couples TRBV5-1 to TRBJ2-1; TRBD2 matches at 7 bases. The junction had 11 bases not matched to a gene; V was cut back by 4 bases and J by 4 bases. Germline CDR1 reads SGHRS; CDR2 reads YFSETQ. CDR3 length: 16 amino acids. Here the CDR3 DNA reads TGCGCCAGCAGCCTCCGACCTAGCGGACAATACAATGAGCAGTTCTTC. It is translated as CASSLRPSGQYNEQFF.

The V and J genes are TRBV7-2 and TRBJ2-7, with D tentatively TRBD2 (6 bases). The CDR3 is 14 residues long. Germline CDR1 and CDR2: SGHTA and FQGNSA. The germline V and J ends were trimmed by 1 base and 2 bases, with 9 bases remaining between them. CDR3 sequence reads: CASSLDGGAYEQYF. In nucleotides, the CDR3 is TGTGCCAGCAGCTTAGACGGGGGAGCCTACGAGCAGTACTTC.

The rearrangement joins TRBV5-1 to TRBJ2-7; no clear D gene. Trimming left V 6 bases short and J 2 bases short, with 15 bases between. Germline lookup yields CDR1 SGHRS and CDR2 YFSETQ. The CDR3 spans 14 residues. The CDR3 is CASTKGGVTYEQYF. CDR3 nucleotide sequence: TGCGCCAGCACCAAGGGTGGGGTAACCTACGAGCAGTACTTC.

V gene TRBV28 combines with J gene TRBJ1-4; TRBD1 matches 11 bases. The CDR3 spans 18 residues. In germline, CDR1 is MDHEN, CDR2 SYDVKM. V gave up 3 bases and J gave up 3 bases; unmatched junction bases: 9. The DNA for the CDR3 is TGTGCCAGCAGTTTTTCCCCGGGACAGGGGGTGGCTAATGAAAAACTGTTTTTT. Translation: CASSFSPGQGVANEKLFF.

The V and J genes are TRBV4-2 and TRBJ2-7; 10 positions match TRBD1. The CDR3 runs 15 residues. The J segment lost 1 base and the V segment lost 4 bases, leaving 4 bases of the junction unmatched. Germline lookup yields CDR1 LGHNA and CDR2 YNFKEQ. For the CDR3, the DNA is TGTGCCAGCAGCCGGGGGACAGGGGTGTCCTACGAGCAGTACTTC. It is translated as CASSRGTGVSYEQYF.

This clone was detected only once. The chain employs TRBV25-1 and TRBJ2-2; D is undetermined. The germline V gene encodes CDR1 MGHDK and CDR2 SYGVNS. This CDR3 has 13 residues. V lost 5 bases to trimming and J lost 1 base, with 5 bases between them. The CDR3 region has the DNA TGTGCCAGCAGTCCCGGGAACACCGGGGAGCTGTTTTTT. Its translation: CASSPGNTGELFF.

This clone has a single count. The rearrangement joins TRBV11-2 to TRBJ2-7; 10 bases fit TRBD2. From germline, CDR1 is SGHAT and CDR2 FQNNGV. With 4 bases clipped from V and 4 bases from J, the junction kept 7 bases outside the gene matches. The CDR3 covers 15 residues. The CDR3 DNA follows: TGTGCCAGCAGCTCTGACGGACTAGCGGAGTACGAGCAGTACTTC. It is translated as CASSSDGLAEYEQYF.

V gene TRBV27 combines with J gene TRBJ2-7; no definite D call. The CDR3 is made up of 16 amino acids. V lost 0 bases, J lost 0 bases, and 12 bases lay in between. CDR1 and CDR2 from the germline V gene are MNHEY and SMNVEV (reference sequence). CDR3 sequence reads: CASSLSALYYSYEQYF. As DNA, the CDR3 is TGTGCCAGCAGTTTATCCGCCTTGTACTACTCCTACGAGCAGTACTTC.

The chain links TRBV28 to TRBJ1-5, with D unclear. In germline, CDR1 is MDHEN, CDR2 SYDVKM. The CDR3 is made up of 12 amino acids. Trimming took off 9 bases at V and 2 bases at J, with 8 bases between the two ends. This chain's CDR3 is CASRIGNQPQHF. CDR3 in DNA: TGTGCCAGTAGGATAGGCAATCAGCCCCAGCATTTT.

The chain combines TRBV7-6 with TRBJ2-2; the D call may be TRBD1 or TRBD2 (6 bases each). The germline CDR1 and CDR2 sequences are SGHVS and FNYEAQ. This CDR3 has 16 amino acids. Trimming took 6 bases from V and 5 from J, leaving 19 bases between them. The chain's CDR3 is CASSLRTEGVTGELFF. In DNA form, the CDR3 reads TGTGCCAGCAGTTTAAGGACGGAGGGGGTTACCGGGGAGCTGTTTTTT.

Note on this clone: Additional DNA sequences in this sample encode the identical CDR3. The chain employs TRBV6-5 and TRBJ2-7; no definite D call. The V and J ends lost 5 bases and 3 bases respectively, with 5 bases between them. The length of the CDR3 is 11 residues. Germline-derived CDR1 and CDR2 are MNHEY and SVGAGI. The DNA of the CDR3 is TGTGCCAGCAGTGACAACTACGAGCAGTACTTC. It yields the protein CASSDNYEQYF.

V usage is TRBV6-1 and J usage is TRBJ2-7, with D hard to call. Between the trimmed V and J ends, which lost 10 bases and 3 bases, there was a span of 19 bases. The CDR3 length is 14 residues. Germline V gene lookup returns CDR1 MNHNS and CDR2 SASEGT. CDR3 DNA sequence: TGTGCCACCGTTCCCCCCCCAATCCTCTACGAGCAGTACTTC. Residues: CATVPPPILYEQYF.

This clone has a single count. The same CDR3 arises from other DNA sequences in this sample as well. This sequence joins TRBV6-5 and TRBJ2-7; TRBD2 might be the D (6 bases). The CDR3 is made up of 14 amino acids. Germline V lookup: CDR1 MNHEY, CDR2 SVGAGI. V lost 0 bases, J lost 3 bases, and 9 bases lay in between. CDR3 region: CASSYSAGIYEQYF. The CDR3 DNA sequence: TGTGCCAGCAGTTACTCCGCGGGGATCTACGAGCAGTACTTC.

The chain joins TRBV2 to TRBJ1-2; D gene uncertain. V dropped 6 bases and J dropped 0 bases, with 14 bases sitting between them. The CDR3 is 15 residues long. Per germline, CDR1 SNHLY and CDR2 FYNNEI. The CDR3 DNA follows: TGTGCCAGCAGCGCGGAGGGTCCTACTAACTATGGCTACACCTTC. Its protein product is CASSAEGPTNYGYTF.

The chain couples TRBV30 to TRBJ1-1, with a weak D call TRBD1 (6 bases). CDR1 is GTSNPN, CDR2 SVGIG, per germline (reference sequence). The CDR3 runs to 13 residues. The V end was cut by 4 bases, the J end by 11 bases, with 20 bases between. The CDR3 DNA is TGTGCCTGGATTCAGACCCTCCCTGGGGGCGCTTTCTTT. Protein sequence: CAWIQTLPGGAFF.